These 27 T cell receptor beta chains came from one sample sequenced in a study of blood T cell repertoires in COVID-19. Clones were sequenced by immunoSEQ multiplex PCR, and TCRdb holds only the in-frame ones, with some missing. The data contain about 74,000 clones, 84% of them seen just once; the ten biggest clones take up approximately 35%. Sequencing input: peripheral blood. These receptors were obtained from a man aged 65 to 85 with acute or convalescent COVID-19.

In DNA form, the CDR3 reads TGCAGTGCTAGCCCGGGGCAGTACTTC. Translation: CSASPGQYF. V gene TRBV20-1 combines with J gene TRBJ2-7; D uncertain. Trimming left V 3 bases short and J 9 bases short, with 6 bases between. Germline V gene lookup returns CDR1 DFQATT and CDR2 SNEGSKA (reference sequence). There are 9 residues in the CDR3.

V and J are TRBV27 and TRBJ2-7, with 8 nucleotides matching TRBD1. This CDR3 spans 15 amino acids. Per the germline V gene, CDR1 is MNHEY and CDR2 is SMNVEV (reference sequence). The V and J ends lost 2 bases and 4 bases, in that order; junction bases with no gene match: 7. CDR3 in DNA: TGTGCCAGCAGTTTAGGGCAGGGGGCCTTTTACGAGCAGTACTTC. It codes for CASSLGQGAFYEQYF.

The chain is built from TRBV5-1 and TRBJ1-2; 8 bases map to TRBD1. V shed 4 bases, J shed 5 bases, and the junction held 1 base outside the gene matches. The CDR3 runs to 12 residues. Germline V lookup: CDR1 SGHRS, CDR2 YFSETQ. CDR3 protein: CASSDRGYGYTF. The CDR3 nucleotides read TGCGCCAGCAGCGACAGGGGATATGGCTACACCTTC.

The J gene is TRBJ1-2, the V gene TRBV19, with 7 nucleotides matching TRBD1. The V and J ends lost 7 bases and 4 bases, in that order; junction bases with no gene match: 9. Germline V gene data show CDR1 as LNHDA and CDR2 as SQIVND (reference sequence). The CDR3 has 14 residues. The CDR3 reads CASTETGTIYGYTF. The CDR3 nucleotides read TGTGCCAGTACCGAGACAGGGACGATCTATGGCTACACCTTC. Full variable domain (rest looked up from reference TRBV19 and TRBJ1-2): DGGITQSPKYLFRKEGQNVTLSCEQNLNHDAMYWYRQDPGQGLRLIYYSQIVNDFQKGDIAEGYSVSREKKESFPLTVTSAQKNPTAFYLCASTETGTIYGYTFGSGTRLTVV.

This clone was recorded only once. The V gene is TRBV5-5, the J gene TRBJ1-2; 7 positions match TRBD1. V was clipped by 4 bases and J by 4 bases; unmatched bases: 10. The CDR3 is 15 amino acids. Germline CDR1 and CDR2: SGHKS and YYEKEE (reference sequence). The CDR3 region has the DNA TGTGCCAGCAGCCTTCCCCTGGACAGGTTCTATGGCTACACCTTC. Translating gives CASSLPLDRFYGYTF.

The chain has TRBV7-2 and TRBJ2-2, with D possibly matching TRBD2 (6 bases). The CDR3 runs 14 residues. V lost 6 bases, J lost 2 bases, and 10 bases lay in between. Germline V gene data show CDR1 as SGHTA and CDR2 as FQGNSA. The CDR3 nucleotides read TGTGCCAGCAGTCCGACTAGAAACACCGGGGAGCTGTTTTTT. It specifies CASSPTRNTGELFF.

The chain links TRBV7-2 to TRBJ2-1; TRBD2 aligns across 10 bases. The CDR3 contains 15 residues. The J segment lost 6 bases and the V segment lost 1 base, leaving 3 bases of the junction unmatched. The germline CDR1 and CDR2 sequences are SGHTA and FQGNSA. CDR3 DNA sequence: TGTGCCAGCAGCTTAGAGGTAGCGGGAGGCAATGAGCAGTTCTTC. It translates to CASSLEVAGGNEQFF.

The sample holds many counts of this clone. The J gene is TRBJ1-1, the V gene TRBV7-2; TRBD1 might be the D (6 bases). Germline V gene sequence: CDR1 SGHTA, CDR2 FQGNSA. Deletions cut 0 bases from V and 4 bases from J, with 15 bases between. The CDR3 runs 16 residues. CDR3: CASSLARRGGGTEAFF. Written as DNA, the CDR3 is TGTGCCAGCAGCTTAGCGCGTAGGGGGGGCGGCACTGAAGCTTTCTTT.

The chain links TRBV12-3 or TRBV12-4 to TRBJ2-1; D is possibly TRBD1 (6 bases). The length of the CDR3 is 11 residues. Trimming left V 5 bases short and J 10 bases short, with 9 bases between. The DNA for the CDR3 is TGTGCCAGCAGTCTTCAGGGGGAGCAGTTCTTC. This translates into CASSLQGEQFF.

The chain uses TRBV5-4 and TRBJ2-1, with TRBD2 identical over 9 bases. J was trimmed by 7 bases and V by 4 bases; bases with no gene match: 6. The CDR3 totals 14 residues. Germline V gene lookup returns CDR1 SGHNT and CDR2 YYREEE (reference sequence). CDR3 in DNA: TGTGCCAGCAGCCTCCCCGGACTAGCGAATGAGCAGTTCTTC. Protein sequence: CASSLPGLANEQFF.

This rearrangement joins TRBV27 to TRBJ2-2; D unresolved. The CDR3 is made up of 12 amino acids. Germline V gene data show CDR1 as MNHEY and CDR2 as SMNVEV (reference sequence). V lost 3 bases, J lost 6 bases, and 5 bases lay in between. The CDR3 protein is CASSFLPGELFF. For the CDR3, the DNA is TGTGCCAGCAGTTTCCTCCCCGGGGAGCTGTTTTTT.

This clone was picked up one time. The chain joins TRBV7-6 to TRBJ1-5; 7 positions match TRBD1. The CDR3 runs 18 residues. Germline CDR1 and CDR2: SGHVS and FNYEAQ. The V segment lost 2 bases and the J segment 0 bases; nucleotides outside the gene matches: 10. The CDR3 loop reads CASSLNRGGPYSNQPQHF. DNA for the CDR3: TGTGCCAGCAGCTTAAACAGGGGAGGCCCCTATAGCAATCAGCCCCAGCATTTT. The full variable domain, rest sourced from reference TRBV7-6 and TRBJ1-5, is GAGVSQSPRYKVTKRGQDVALRCDPISGHVSLYWYRQALGQGPEFLTYFNYEAQQDKSGLPNDRFSAERPEGSISTLTIQRTEQRDSAMYRCASSLNRGGPYSNQPQHFGDGTRLSIL.

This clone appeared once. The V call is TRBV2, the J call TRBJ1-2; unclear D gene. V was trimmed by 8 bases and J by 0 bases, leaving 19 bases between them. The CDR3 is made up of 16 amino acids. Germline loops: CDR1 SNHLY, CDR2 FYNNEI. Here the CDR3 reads CASPGSVGGSNYGYTF. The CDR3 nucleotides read TGTGCCAGCCCTGGGTCGGTGGGCGGGTCTAACTATGGCTACACCTTC.

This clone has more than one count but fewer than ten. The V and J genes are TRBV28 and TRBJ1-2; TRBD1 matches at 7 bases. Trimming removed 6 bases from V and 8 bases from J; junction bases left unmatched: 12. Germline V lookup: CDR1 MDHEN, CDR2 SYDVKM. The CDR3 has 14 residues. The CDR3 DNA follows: TGTGCCAGCAGGAGGACAGGAGGGTTAGGGGGCTACACCTTC. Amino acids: CASRRTGGLGGYTF.

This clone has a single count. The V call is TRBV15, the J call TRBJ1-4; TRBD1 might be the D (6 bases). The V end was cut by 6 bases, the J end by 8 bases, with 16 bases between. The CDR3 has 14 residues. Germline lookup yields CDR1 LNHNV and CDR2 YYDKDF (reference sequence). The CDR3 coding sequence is TGTGCCACCAGTTCAGGGGCTACGGGCGAAAAACTGTTTTTT. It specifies CATSSGATGEKLFF.

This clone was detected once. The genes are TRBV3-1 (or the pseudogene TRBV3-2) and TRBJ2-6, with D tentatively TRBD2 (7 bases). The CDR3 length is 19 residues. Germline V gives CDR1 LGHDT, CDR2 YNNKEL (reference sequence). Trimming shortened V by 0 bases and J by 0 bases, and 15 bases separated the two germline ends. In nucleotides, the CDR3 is TGTGCCAGCAGCCAAGATTTCGGGGGGCGCCACTCTGGGGCCAACGTCCTGACTTTC. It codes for CASSQDFGGRHSGANVLTF.

The CDR3 region is CASSEFSGRSVGSYNEQFF. DNA of the CDR3: TGCGCCAGCAGTGAGTTTAGCGGGAGGAGCGTAGGATCCTACAATGAGCAGTTCTTC. The J gene is TRBJ2-1, the V gene TRBV10-1; TRBD2 aligns across 10 bases. Per germline, CDR1 WNHNN and CDR2 SYGVQD (reference sequence). This CDR3 is built from 19 residues. The V segment lost 1 base and the J segment 1 base; nucleotides outside the gene matches: 10.

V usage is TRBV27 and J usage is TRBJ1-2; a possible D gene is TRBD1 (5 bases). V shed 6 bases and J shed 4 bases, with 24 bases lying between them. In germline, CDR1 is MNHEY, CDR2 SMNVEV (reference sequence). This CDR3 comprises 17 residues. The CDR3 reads CASSRQVGEGASYGYTF. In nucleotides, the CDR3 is TGTGCCAGCAGCCGCCAAGTAGGGGAGGGAGCTAGCTATGGCTACACCTTC.

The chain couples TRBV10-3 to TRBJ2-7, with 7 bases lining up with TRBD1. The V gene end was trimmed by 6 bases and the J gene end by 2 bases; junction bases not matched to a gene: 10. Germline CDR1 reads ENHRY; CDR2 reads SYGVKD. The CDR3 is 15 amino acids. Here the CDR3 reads CAISEGTGVPYEQYF. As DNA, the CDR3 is TGTGCCATCAGCGAGGGAACAGGGGTCCCCTACGAGCAGTACTTC.

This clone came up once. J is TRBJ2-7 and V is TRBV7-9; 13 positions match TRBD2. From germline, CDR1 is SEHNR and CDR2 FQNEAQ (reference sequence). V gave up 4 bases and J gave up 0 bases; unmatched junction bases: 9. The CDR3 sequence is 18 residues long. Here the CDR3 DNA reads TGTGCCAGCAGCTATAGGACTAGCGGGGGCCCCCACTCCTACGAGCAGTACTTC. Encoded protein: CASSYRTSGGPHSYEQYF.

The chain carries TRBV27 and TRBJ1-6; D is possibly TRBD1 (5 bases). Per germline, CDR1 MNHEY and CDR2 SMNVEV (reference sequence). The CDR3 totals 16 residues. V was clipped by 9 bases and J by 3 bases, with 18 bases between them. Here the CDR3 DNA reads TGTGCCAGTCCCCCCTGGGGCGGAAGCTATAATTCACCCCTCCACTTT. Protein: CASPPWGGSYNSPLHF.

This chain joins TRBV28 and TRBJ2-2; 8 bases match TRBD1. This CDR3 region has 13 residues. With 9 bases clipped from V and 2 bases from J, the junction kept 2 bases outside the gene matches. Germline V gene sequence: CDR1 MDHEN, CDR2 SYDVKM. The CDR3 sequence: CASSGGNTGELFF. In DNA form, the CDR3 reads TGTGCCAGTTCAGGGGGCAACACCGGGGAGCTGTTTTTT.

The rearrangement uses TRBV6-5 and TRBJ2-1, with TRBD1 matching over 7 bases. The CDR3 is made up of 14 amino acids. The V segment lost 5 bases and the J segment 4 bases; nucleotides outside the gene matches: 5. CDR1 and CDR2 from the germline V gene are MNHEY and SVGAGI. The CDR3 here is CASSQGQRYNEQFF. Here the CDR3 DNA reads TGTGCCAGCAGTCAGGGACAGAGATACAATGAGCAGTTCTTC.

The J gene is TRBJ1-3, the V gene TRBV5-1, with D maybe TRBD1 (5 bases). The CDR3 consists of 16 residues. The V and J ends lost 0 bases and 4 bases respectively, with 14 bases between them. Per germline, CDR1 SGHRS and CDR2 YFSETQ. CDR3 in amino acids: CASSLVAGRLGNTIYF. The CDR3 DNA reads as TGCGCCAGCAGCTTGGTGGCAGGGAGGTTAGGAAACACCATATATTTT.

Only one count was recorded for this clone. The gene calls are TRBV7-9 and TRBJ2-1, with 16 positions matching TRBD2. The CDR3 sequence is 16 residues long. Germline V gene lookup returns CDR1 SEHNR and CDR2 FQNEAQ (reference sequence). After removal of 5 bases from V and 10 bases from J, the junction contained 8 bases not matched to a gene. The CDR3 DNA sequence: TGTGCCAGCAGCCCCCTGGGACTAGCGGGAGGGGGGGAGCAGTTCTTC. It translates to CASSPLGLAGGGEQFF. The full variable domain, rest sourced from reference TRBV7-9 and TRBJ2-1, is DTGVSQNPRHKITKRGQNVTFRCDPISEHNRLYWYRQTLGQGPEFLTYFQNEAQLEKSRLLSDRFSAERPKGSFSTLEIQRTEQGDSAMYLCASSPLGLAGGGEQFFGPGTRLTVL.

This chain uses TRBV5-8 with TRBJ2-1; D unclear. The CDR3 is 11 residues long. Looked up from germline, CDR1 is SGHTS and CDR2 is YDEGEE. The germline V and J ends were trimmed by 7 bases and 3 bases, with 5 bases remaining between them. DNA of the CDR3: TGTGCCAGCCCCTTCTACAATGAGCAGTTCTTC. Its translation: CASPFYNEQFF.

The CDR3 region is CASSARDRGAEAFF. Written as DNA, the CDR3 is TGTGCCAGCAGCGCCCGGGACAGGGGTGCTGAAGCTTTCTTT. This chain uses TRBV3-1 (or the pseudogene TRBV3-2) with TRBJ1-1; the match to TRBD1 covers 10 bases. This CDR3 has 14 amino acids. V shed 5 bases, J shed 6 bases, and the junction held 6 bases outside the gene matches. Per germline, CDR1 LGHDT and CDR2 YNNKEL (reference sequence).